This T cell receptor beta chain was recovered during a study of T cell repertoires in cytomegalovirus infection. In the study overall: Alongside well-studied HLA-B-restricted CMV epitopes, recently identified HLA-C-restricted CMV epitopes were also used. Indications came from public TCR beta signatures; they pointed to CMV infection and to a matching HLA type.

Germline lookup yields CDR1 DFQATT and CDR2 SNEGSKA (reference sequence). Trimming stripped 0 bases from V and 7 bases from J, with 19 bases between. The CDR3 sequence is 16 residues long. As to this clonotype: Its antigen is undetermined.

Each CDR3 protein is one row after TCRdb ran MiXCR on the reads. The sample comprises some 920,000 distinct CDR3 sequences, 31% of which are singletons, and roughly 13% rests with the top ten. Findings and caveats of the study: The ex vivo response was dominated by HLA-C-restricted CMV-specific TCR beta clonotypes.

The chain has TRBV20-1 and TRBJ1-5; tentatively, D is TRBD1 (5 bases). This sequence originates from a human donor in good health (CMV status not recorded). Some clones in this sample may be carry-over from other donors' samples. The sample consisted of cultured CD8+ T cells from PBMCs, taken from culture after CMV antigen stimulation. This CDR3 is CSARDFRGVGIQPQHF. CDR3 DNA: TGCAGTGCTAGAGATTTTCGGGGGGTCGGGATCCAGCCCCAGCATTTT.